This T cell receptor beta chain is from a study of blood T cell repertoires in COVID-19. Whole-study context: There were acute and convalescent COVID-19 samples, and they came from the United States, Italy and Spain. PBMCs, B-cell-depleted T cells, or T cells provided the cDNA or gDNA that made up the material.

Study processing details: Reference gene primer amplification gave estimated nucleated cell counts. Assay: immunoSEQ multiplex PCR; the TCRdb copy retains only in-frame clones and omits some. The V and J calls and clone size were taken over from that table, and D and trimming were inferred from the DNA. The sample records more than 250,000 clones, approximately 87% being singletons. This TCR was sampled from a man between 60 and 75 years old who had recovered from COVID-19. The sequenced material came from peripheral blood.

CDR3 DNA sequence: TGTGCCAGCGACCAAGGGGGGGGAGTGGGTCAGCCCCAGCATTTT. Protein: CASDQGGGVGQPQHF. The V call is TRBV6-6, the J call TRBJ1-5; possible D gene TRBD1, 6 bases. The germline V gene has CDR1 MNHNY and CDR2 SVGAGI (reference sequence). CDR3 length equals 15 residues. The ends were cut back, 8 bases at V and 6 bases at J, with 20 bases in the middle.